What follows are 17 T cell receptor beta chains derived from one specimen sequenced in a study of memory CD4+ T cells and cytomegalovirus serostatus. The sort gate was single viable CD3+CD4+CD8-CD45RO+ cells for memory CD4+ T cells. Clones were sequenced by immunoSEQ multiplex PCR, and TCRdb holds only the in-frame ones, with some missing. The table shows 35,000 to 50,000 clones, with 60% to 85% occurring only once. Sequencing was carried out using memory CD4+ T cells from blood. The receptors originated from an adult in good health and CMV-seronegative.

The DNA for the CDR3 is TGTGCCAGCAGCTTGAATAGGGGGCGAACTGAAGCTTTCTTT. It codes for CASSLNRGRTEAFF. The gene calls are TRBV7-2 and TRBJ1-1; TRBD1 matches 7 bases. Looked up from germline, CDR1 is SGHTA and CDR2 is FQGNSA. V shed 3 bases, J shed 5 bases, and the junction held 6 bases outside the gene matches. This CDR3 contains 14 residues.

The genes are TRBV10-3 and TRBJ2-7, with 12 bases lining up with TRBD1. Germline V gene data show CDR1 as ENHRY and CDR2 as SYGVKD. V lost 5 bases to trimming and J lost 6 bases; unmatched junction nucleotides: 5. This CDR3 is built from 14 residues. The CDR3 loop is CAISPGQGALEQYF. The CDR3 DNA follows: TGTGCCATCAGTCCGGGACAGGGGGCTCTCGAGCAGTACTTC.

V usage is TRBV6-1 and J usage is TRBJ2-3, with TRBD2 matching 9 bases. CDR1 and CDR2 (germline): MNHNS, SASEGT. The CDR3 has 16 amino acids. V lost 3 bases to trimming and J lost 2 bases; unmatched junction nucleotides: 6. The CDR3 nucleotides read TGTGCCAGCAGTGACCCTAGCGGGGACCCCACAGATACGCAGTATTTT. It yields the protein CASSDPSGDPTDTQYF.

The chain carries TRBV4-2 and TRBJ1-1; perhaps TRBD1 as D (5 bases). This CDR3 is 16 amino acids long. The germline V gene has CDR1 LGHNA and CDR2 YNFKEQ. V dropped 0 bases and J dropped 5 bases, with 16 bases sitting between them. The CDR3 sequence is CASSQDTGGRLTEAFF. The CDR3 DNA sequence: TGTGCCAGCAGCCAAGATACTGGGGGGAGATTGACTGAAGCTTTCTTT.

V usage is TRBV2 and J usage is TRBJ1-6; D ambiguous. The germline V gene has CDR1 SNHLY and CDR2 FYNNEI. The CDR3 length is 13 residues. Between the trimmed V and J ends, which lost 4 bases and 11 bases, there was a span of 12 bases. Here the CDR3 reads CASSGWGWTPLHF. CDR3 in DNA: TGTGCCAGCAGTGGGTGGGGATGGACACCCCTCCACTTT.

The chain is built from TRBV9 and TRBJ1-1; D gene uncertain. This CDR3 spans 14 amino acids. CDR1 SGDLS and CDR2 YYNGEE come from the germline V gene. Deletions cut 4 bases from V and 2 bases from J, with 12 bases between. CDR3 sequence (DNA): TGTGCCAGCAGCTTCAAACAGAGTAACACTGAAGCTTTCTTT. Protein sequence: CASSFKQSNTEAFF.

V usage is TRBV29-1 and J usage is TRBJ1-2, with 7 bases matching TRBD1. Trimming took 7 bases from V and 7 from J; bases not matched to a gene: 9. This CDR3 is 12 amino acids long. From germline, CDR1 is SQVTM and CDR2 ANQGSEA. Here the CDR3 reads CSAGPGTAGYTF. The CDR3 DNA follows: TGCAGCGCCGGACCCGGGACAGCTGGCTACACCTTC.

This clone was seen more than once but under ten times. The V gene is TRBV7-9, the J gene TRBJ1-2, with D perhaps TRBD1 (6 bases). Per the germline V gene, CDR1 is SEHNR and CDR2 is FQNEAQ (reference sequence). The V end was cut by 2 bases, the J end by 6 bases, with 13 bases between. CDR3 length: 14 residues. For the CDR3, the DNA is TGTGCCAGCAGCTTAAGGGGGACCCTGGATGGCTACACCTTC. Protein sequence: CASSLRGTLDGYTF.

The chain employs TRBV6-1 and TRBJ2-7; TRBD1 might be the D (6 bases). The germline gives CDR1 MNHNS, CDR2 SASEGT. This CDR3 spans 13 amino acids. Trimming pared 9 bases from V and 3 bases from J, leaving 15 bases between. In DNA form, the CDR3 reads TGTGCCAGTAACACAGGGCTCTACTACGAGCAGTACTTC. It yields the protein CASNTGLYYEQYF.

The CDR3 DNA reads as TGTGCCAGCAGCTTAGACCCTGTGGTCGGGGAGCTGTTTTTT. It encodes CASSLDPVVGELFF. The rearrangement uses TRBV7-6 and TRBJ2-2; D unclear. Germline V gene data show CDR1 as SGHVS and CDR2 as FNYEAQ. The V end was cut by 1 base, the J end by 7 bases, with 10 bases between. The CDR3 contains 14 residues.

The chain joins TRBV29-1 to TRBJ2-2, with TRBD2 matching 7 bases. The length of the CDR3 is 14 residues. Germline trimming cut 7 bases from V and 4 bases from J; bases unmatched to any gene: 9. The germline CDR1 and CDR2 sequences are SQVTM and ANQGSEA. The CDR3 loop is CSAGEGPSTGELFF. The CDR3, as DNA: TGCAGCGCGGGGGAGGGCCCGAGCACCGGGGAGCTGTTTTTT.

The chain recombines TRBV7-2 with TRBJ2-1; TRBD1 matches at 10 bases. With V trimmed by 5 bases and J by 3 bases, 4 bases remained unmatched. Germline values: CDR1 SGHTA, CDR2 FQGNSA. This CDR3 is 15 amino acids long. CDR3 protein: CASSRGTGVYNEQFF. In nucleotides, the CDR3 is TGTGCCAGCAGCCGTGGGACAGGGGTCTACAATGAGCAGTTCTTC.

The chain joins TRBV5-4 to TRBJ2-3; a weak D match, TRBD1 (5 bases). The CDR3 is 15 residues long. The V gene's germline CDR1 is SGHNT and CDR2 YYREEE (reference sequence). Trimming removed 3 bases from V and 3 bases from J, with 14 bases in between. This CDR3 reads CASSWTRKKTDTQYF. CDR3 nucleotides: TGTGCCAGCAGCTGGACACGTAAAAAAACAGATACGCAGTATTTT.

J is TRBJ2-2 and V is TRBV7-8, with 10 bases that match TRBD1. CDR3 length equals 15 residues. CDR1 and CDR2 from the germline V gene are SGHVS and FQNEAQ. The V gene end was trimmed by 5 bases and the J gene end by 5 bases; junction bases not matched to a gene: 5. CDR3 sequence (DNA): TGTGCCAGCAGCCCAAGGACAGGGGGGACCGGGGAGCTGTTTTTT. Translated: CASSPRTGGTGELFF.

J is TRBJ2-4 and V is TRBV15, with 10 bases lining up with TRBD1. The CDR3 is 16 amino acids. From germline, CDR1 is LNHNV and CDR2 YYDKDF (reference sequence). V trimming: 2 bases; J trimming: 4 bases; junction bases outside the gene matches: 5. The CDR3 DNA sequence: TGTGCCACCAGCAGACCCACGGGACAGGGGAAAAACATTCAGTACTTC. It yields the protein CATSRPTGQGKNIQYF.

The chain's CDR3 is CASSLGWGEQYF. The CDR3 DNA sequence: TGTGCCAGCAGCTTGGGGTGGGGCGAGCAGTACTTC. The chain employs TRBV11-2 and TRBJ2-7; D gene uncertain. The CDR3 has 12 residues. Between the trimmed V and J ends, which lost 3 bases and 6 bases, there was a span of 9 bases. Per the germline V gene, CDR1 is SGHAT and CDR2 is FQNNGV.

The rearrangement links TRBV15 to TRBJ2-4; D might be TRBD2 (6 bases). Germline CDR1 LNHNV, CDR2 YYDKDF (reference sequence). Trimming took 0 bases from V and 0 from J, leaving 15 bases between them. The CDR3 has 18 residues. The DNA of the CDR3 is TGTGCCACCAGCAGAGATCAAGTAGCGGAGCTAGCCAAAAACATTCAGTACTTC. Its translation: CATSRDQVAELAKNIQYF.